Below are 2 T cell receptor beta chains sequenced from a single sample in a study of cytomegalovirus exposure and HLA in healthy donors. A multiplex PCR was run with 60 Vbeta primers and 13 Jbeta primers. Produced via immunoSEQ multiplex PCR; TCRdb's table is partial and in-frame only. Reported are approximately 70,000 clones; the ten largest clones contain less than 5.5%. Sample: PBMCs. The receptors were sampled from a woman aged 35 to 49 in good health and CMV-seropositive.

Regarding this clone: Other DNA variants within this sample encode the same CDR3. The chain combines TRBV15 with TRBJ2-7; TRBD1 might be the D (5 bases). The length of the CDR3 is 13 residues. Germline CDR1 LNHNV, CDR2 YYDKDF (reference sequence). Trimming cost V 5 bases and J 6 bases, with 14 bases left between them. This chain's CDR3 is CATSFSGRSEQYF. CDR3 nucleotide sequence: TGTGCCACCAGCTTCTCAGGGCGCAGCGAGCAGTACTTC.

V is TRBV6-5 and J is TRBJ2-1; 7 bases line up with TRBD2. Germline CDR1 MNHEY, CDR2 SVGAGI. The CDR3 covers 13 residues. After removal of 8 bases from V and 0 bases from J, the junction contained 1 base not matched to a gene. This chain's CDR3 is CASGRGSYNEQFF. The DNA of the CDR3 is TGTGCCAGCGGGAGGGGCTCCTACAATGAGCAGTTCTTC.